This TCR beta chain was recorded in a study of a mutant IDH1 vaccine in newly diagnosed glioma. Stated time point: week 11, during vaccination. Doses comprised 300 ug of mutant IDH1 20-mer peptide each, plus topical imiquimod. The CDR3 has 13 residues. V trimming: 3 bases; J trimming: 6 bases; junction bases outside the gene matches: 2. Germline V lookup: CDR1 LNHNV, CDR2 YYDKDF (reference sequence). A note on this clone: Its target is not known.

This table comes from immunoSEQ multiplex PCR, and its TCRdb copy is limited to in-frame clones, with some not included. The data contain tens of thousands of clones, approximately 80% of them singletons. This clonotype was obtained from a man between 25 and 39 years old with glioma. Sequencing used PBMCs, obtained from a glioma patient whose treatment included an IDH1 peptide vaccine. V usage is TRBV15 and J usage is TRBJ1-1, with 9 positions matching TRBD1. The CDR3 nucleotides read TGTGCCACCAGCAGGGACAGGGGAGCTGAAGCTTTCTTT. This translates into CATSRDRGAEAFF.